This record concerns one TCR beta chain sequence. Antigen: not known. Relying on iRepertoire HTBI primers and Arm-PCR of CDR3 regions, the team built TCR beta libraries. TCRdb processed the multiplex PCR reads anew with MiXCR; each CDR3 protein has one entry. The sample lists about 540,000 distinct CDR3 sequences, less than 15% occurring once. This entry comes from a study of regulatory T cells in long-lasting Graves disease. Notes on the study in general: Patients with persistent disease shared around 2,700 public clonotypes, outpacing the approximately 920 shared by new patients.

This sample's time point: newly diagnosed GD, antithyroid drugs for less than 3 months. The TCR library was made from RNA that had been extracted from PBMCs in TRIzol. These records were also assigned to another study, of T cells in Graves' hyperthyroidism and ophthalmopathy. That paper states: Diagnosis relied on clinical symptoms, serum thyroxine and TRAb, thyroid ultrasound and orbital computed tomography. The HTBI set primed first-round TCR CDR3 RT-PCR.

This receptor was identified in a young man with Graves disease. Source: peripheral blood mononuclear cells (PBMCs), taken at new diagnosis, from a patient treated with antithyroid drugs.

The DNA for the CDR3 is TGCGCCACTGCTAGCGGGAGGACCTACAATGAGCAGTTCTTC. Protein product: CATASGRTYNEQFF. The chain carries TRBV10-2 and TRBJ2-1; 11 bases line up with TRBD2. The CDR3 spans 14 residues. The trim removed 10 bases at V and 2 bases at J, leaving 4 bases unmatched. Germline CDR1 WSHSY, CDR2 SAAADI.